The 27 T cell receptor beta chains given below trace back to one sample, sequenced in a study of T cell changes during pregnancy in multiple sclerosis. Sequencing used immunoSEQ multiplex PCR; TCRdb keeps in-frame clones, though not all of them. The sample lists 40,000 to 55,000 clones; 85% to 90% were seen once. The sample consisted of peripheral blood, taken in the first trimester of pregnancy. These receptors were taken from a female donor in good health, enrolled as a control in a pregnancy study.

The rearrangement joins TRBV6-1 to TRBJ1-5; 8 nucleotides line up with TRBD1. The junction had 6 bases not matched to a gene; V was cut back by 8 bases and J by 3 bases. The germline gives CDR1 MNHNS, CDR2 SASEGT. CDR3 length: 14 residues. The CDR3 DNA sequence: TGTGCCAGCCAACAGGGGGACTACAATCAGCCCCAGCATTTT. Its protein is CASQQGDYNQPQHF.

The chain couples TRBV25-1 to TRBJ1-4, with a tentative D call TRBD1 (5 bases). The CDR3 length is 14 residues. Germline assignment: CDR1 MGHDK and CDR2 SYGVNS. Trimming cost V 5 bases and J 5 bases, with 12 bases left between them. The CDR3, as DNA: TGTGCCAGCAGTAACCCGGGGGGGAATGAAAAACTGTTTTTT. Encoded protein: CASSNPGGNEKLFF. Looking up the rest from reference TRBV25-1 and TRBJ1-4 gives the full variable domain: EADIYQTPRYLVIGTGKKITLECSQTMGHDKMYWYQQDPGMELHLIHYSYGVNSTEKGDLSSESTVSRIRTEHFPLTLESARPSHTSQYLCASSNPGGNEKLFFGSGTQLSVL.

This chain links TRBV14 with TRBJ2-7, with D possibly matching TRBD1 (6 bases). The CDR3 is 15 residues long. V was trimmed by 0 bases and J by 5 bases, leaving 14 bases between them. Germline V CDR1 and CDR2: SGHDN, FVKESK. The CDR3 loop reads CASSQEFTGSHEQYF. The CDR3 DNA sequence: TGTGCCAGCAGCCAAGAATTCACAGGGAGCCACGAGCAGTACTTC.

V and J are TRBV9 and TRBJ2-7, with no clear D. Germline-derived CDR1 and CDR2 are SGDLS and YYNGEE. The CDR3 totals 13 residues. Trimming left V 0 bases short and J 6 bases short, with 10 bases between. CDR3 nucleotides: TGTGCCAGCAGCGTAGAGGTCTGGGCCGAGCAGTACTTC. Amino acid sequence: CASSVEVWAEQYF. Drawing the rest from reference TRBV9 and TRBJ2-7, the complete variable domain is DSGVTQTPKHLITATGQRVTLRCSPRSGDLSVYWYQQSLDQGLQFLIQYYNGEERAKGNILERFSAQQFPDLHSELNLSSLELGDSALYFCASSVEVWAEQYFGPGTRLTVT.

The CDR3 reads CASRPTYGVTGVHLDYGYTF. CDR3 nucleotides: TGTGCAAGTCGCCCAACTTACGGAGTTACCGGGGTTCACCTTGACTATGGCTACACCTTC. The J gene is TRBJ1-2, the V gene TRBV12-2. TRBV12-2 is marked as a pseudogene. The CDR3 runs 20 residues.

The V call is TRBV27, the J call TRBJ2-7, with D possibly matching TRBD1 (5 bases). The CDR3 loop spans 14 amino acids. The germline V gene encodes CDR1 MNHEY and CDR2 SMNVEV (reference sequence). Trimming took off 3 bases at V and 2 bases at J, with 11 bases between the two ends. The CDR3 DNA reads as TGTGCCAGCAGTTTGAGGACACGTCCCTACGAGCAGTACTTC. Translation: CASSLRTRPYEQYF.

The CDR3 sequence is CASSPITGGTSGANVLTF. As DNA, the CDR3 is TGTGCCAGCTCACCGATCACAGGGGGAACTTCTGGGGCCAACGTCCTGACTTTC. The chain uses TRBV18 and TRBJ2-6; 8 nucleotides match TRBD1. The germline V gene has CDR1 KGHSH and CDR2 LQKENI. CDR3 size: 18 residues. V was clipped by 3 bases and J by 1 base; unmatched bases: 8.

V usage is TRBV10-3 and J usage is TRBJ2-1; D possibly corresponds to TRBD1 (5 bases). Looked up from germline, CDR1 is ENHRY and CDR2 is SYGVKD. Trimming left V 0 bases short and J 2 bases short, with 11 bases between. This CDR3 region has 16 residues. Written as DNA, the CDR3 is TGTGCCATCAGTGAGTCCTTGACAGCAACCTACAATGAGCAGTTCTTC. It is translated as CAISESLTATYNEQFF.

This chain joins TRBV9 and TRBJ1-1, with D unresolved. This CDR3 comprises 13 residues. Looked up from germline, CDR1 is SGDLS and CDR2 is YYNGEE. Between the trimmed V and J ends, which lost 0 bases and 4 bases, there was a span of 7 bases. CDR3 nucleotides: TGTGCCAGCAGCGTAGGGTCCGGCACTGAAGCTTTCTTT. Encoded protein: CASSVGSGTEAFF.

This clone has only one observation. Here the CDR3 reads CASSSGQGSYEQYF. The CDR3 DNA reads as TGTGCCAGCAGTTCTGGACAGGGATCCTACGAGCAGTACTTC. The chain joins TRBV27 to TRBJ2-7; TRBD1 aligns across 8 bases. Germline V gene data show CDR1 as MNHEY and CDR2 as SMNVEV (reference sequence). The V and J ends lost 4 bases and 1 base, in that order; junction bases with no gene match: 3. The CDR3 loop spans 14 amino acids.

This clone was counted only a few times. V usage is TRBV30 and J usage is TRBJ1-2; no definite D call. The CDR3 runs 11 residues. Trimming removed 4 bases from V and 7 bases from J, with 10 bases in between. Germline CDR1 GTSNPN, CDR2 SVGIG (reference sequence). The CDR3 protein is CAWMGASGYTF. For the CDR3, the DNA is TGTGCCTGGATGGGAGCCTCTGGCTACACCTTC. The whole variable domain, remainder taken from reference TRBV30 and TRBJ1-2, is SQTIHQWPATLVQPVGSPLSLECTVEGTSNPNLYWYRQAAGRGLQLLFYSVGIGQISSEVPQNLSASRPQDRQFILSSKKLLLSDSGFYLCAWMGASGYTFGSGTRLTVV.

The chain joins TRBV18 to TRBJ1-2; D unresolved. CDR1 is KGHSH, CDR2 LQKENI, per germline. V lost 2 bases, J lost 1 base, and 8 bases lay in between. This CDR3 spans 14 amino acids. The CDR3 sequence: CASSPTTLNYGYTF. The CDR3 DNA reads TGTGCCAGCTCACCAACGACACTTAACTATGGCTACACCTTC.

The chain joins TRBV11-2 to TRBJ2-1; D possibly corresponds to TRBD2 (6 bases). With 5 bases removed from V and 4 bases from J, the gap between germline ends came to 15 bases. The CDR3 length is 15 residues. The V gene's germline CDR1 is SGHAT and CDR2 FQNNGV. CDR3 nucleotides: TGTGCCAGCAGCGCGGGGACGGGCACGTACAATGAGCAGTTCTTC. Protein product: CASSAGTGTYNEQFF.

This sequence joins TRBV2 and TRBJ1-5, with D hard to call. From germline, CDR1 is SNHLY and CDR2 FYNNEI. V lost 1 base to trimming and J lost 3 bases, with 10 bases between them. The CDR3 consists of 15 residues. CDR3 DNA sequence: TGTGCCAGCAGTGAAGGCAGAGGTTCCAATCAGCCCCAGCATTTT. It encodes CASSEGRGSNQPQHF.

The chain has TRBV6-6 and TRBJ1-5, with D perhaps matching TRBD1 (6 bases). The V end lost 6 bases, the J end lost 2 bases, and 14 bases lay between the germline ends. The CDR3 is 15 residues long. Looked up from germline, CDR1 is MNHNY and CDR2 is SVGAGI (reference sequence). CDR3 region: CASRRGGRGNQPQHF. Here the CDR3 DNA reads TGTGCCAGCAGACGGGGGGGCCGGGGCAATCAGCCCCAGCATTTT.

The rearrangement joins TRBV5-4 to TRBJ2-7, with a possible D match to TRBD2 (5 bases). Germline CDR1 SGHNT, CDR2 YYREEE (reference sequence). The CDR3 has 11 residues. V was cut by 1 base and J by 7 bases, with 6 bases left in between. As DNA, the CDR3 is TGTGCCAGCAGCTTGACGGGGGAGCAGTACTTC. It translates to CASSLTGEQYF.

V usage is TRBV19 and J usage is TRBJ2-1; TRBD2 is a possible D gene (6 bases). Germline V lookup: CDR1 LNHDA, CDR2 SQIVND (reference sequence). This CDR3 has 16 residues. V was shortened by 7 bases and J by 7 bases, with 23 bases between the two germline ends. The CDR3 nucleotides are TGTGCCAGTACGCCGGGTCCGGGGGATCCTAGAAATGAGCAGTTCTTC. Residues: CASTPGPGDPRNEQFF.

This sequence joins TRBV28 and TRBJ2-1, with D maybe TRBD1 (5 bases). Germline assignment: CDR1 MDHEN and CDR2 SYDVKM. The CDR3 loop spans 13 amino acids. The germline V and J ends were trimmed by 6 bases and 6 bases, with 12 bases remaining between them. CDR3 nucleotide sequence: TGTGCCAGCAGCCGGTATCAGGGCAATGAGCAGTTCTTC. It codes for CASSRYQGNEQFF.

This chain links TRBV30 with TRBJ2-1; D possibly corresponds to TRBD1 (6 bases). V lost 5 bases and J 1 base, leaving 12 bases between the germline ends. The CDR3 is made up of 14 amino acids. Germline V lookup: CDR1 GTSNPN, CDR2 SVGIG (reference sequence). The CDR3 nucleotides read TGTGCCTGGGGTGCAGGGGCGTCCTACAATGAGCAGTTCTTC. It codes for CAWGAGASYNEQFF. Combining the CDR3 with reference TRBV30 and TRBJ2-1 gives the whole variable domain SQTIHQWPATLVQPVGSPLSLECTVEGTSNPNLYWYRQAAGRGLQLLFYSVGIGQISSEVPQNLSASRPQDRQFILSSKKLLLSDSGFYLCAWGAGASYNEQFFGPGTRLTVL.

This clone was recorded only once. The genes are TRBV6-5 and TRBJ2-1, with 9 bases that match TRBD1. In germline, CDR1 is MNHEY, CDR2 SVGAGI. With V trimmed by 0 bases and J by 3 bases, 0 bases remained unmatched. CDR3 length: 15 amino acids. The CDR3: CASSYSGQGYNEQFF. The CDR3, as DNA: TGTGCCAGCAGTTACTCGGGACAGGGCTACAATGAGCAGTTCTTC.

The rearrangement links TRBV18 to TRBJ1-2; D may be TRBD1 (6 bases). In germline, CDR1 is KGHSH, CDR2 LQKENI. This CDR3 has 16 amino acids. The ends were cut back, 5 bases at V and 6 bases at J, with 22 bases in the middle. CDR3 sequence reads: CASSDRRLGARDGYTF. Here the CDR3 DNA reads TGTGCCAGCTCAGACCGAAGGTTGGGGGCGAGGGATGGCTACACCTTC.

The chain uses TRBV5-1 and TRBJ2-1; 10 bases match TRBD1. Per germline, CDR1 SGHRS and CDR2 YFSETQ. There are 18 residues in the CDR3. V shed 4 bases and J 0 bases; nucleotides not matched to a gene: 10. The CDR3 DNA reads TGCGCCAGCAGCGGGAGGACAGGGGGACCTAGCTCCTACAATGAGCAGTTCTTC. It is translated as CASSGRTGGPSSYNEQFF.

The V gene is TRBV11-3, the J gene TRBJ2-1; D is unclear. Trimming removed 0 bases from V and 7 bases from J, with 10 bases in between. The CDR3 loop spans 14 amino acids. Germline V lookup: CDR1 SGHNT, CDR2 YENEEA. CDR3 coding DNA: TGTGCCAGCAGCTTAGACTCGGTCGGGAATGAGCAGTTCTTC. Its translation: CASSLDSVGNEQFF.

DNA for the CDR3: TGTGCCACCAGCAGAGGGGGGACAGAAGAGACCCAGTACTTC. Encoded protein: CATSRGGTEETQYF. The V gene is TRBV15, the J gene TRBJ2-5; 7 nucleotides agree with TRBD1. V was clipped by 1 base and J by 3 bases; unmatched bases: 2. Germline-derived CDR1 and CDR2 are LNHNV and YYDKDF (reference sequence). The CDR3 loop spans 14 amino acids.

This chain uses TRBV19 with TRBJ1-1, with a weak D call TRBD1 (5 bases). The CDR3 length is 14 residues. The germline gives CDR1 LNHDA, CDR2 SQIVND (reference sequence). V lost 1 base to trimming and J lost 4 bases, with 10 bases between them. CDR3 coding DNA: TGTGCCAGTAGTATAGGTGGGGGACTCACTGAAGCTTTCTTT. This codes for CASSIGGGLTEAFF.

V usage is TRBV18 and J usage is TRBJ1-1; D unresolved. The CDR3 spans 15 residues. Trimming shortened V by 6 bases and J by 1 base, and 15 bases separated the two germline ends. From germline, CDR1 is KGHSH and CDR2 LQKENI. CDR3 DNA: TGTGCCAGCTCCCCCCTAGTCCTACAGAACACTGAAGCTTTCTTT. It is translated as CASSPLVLQNTEAFF.

The chain recombines TRBV7-6 with TRBJ2-1, with 7 bases aligning to TRBD2. CDR1 and CDR2 from the germline V gene are SGHVS and FNYEAQ. The CDR3 loop spans 14 amino acids. The V and J ends lost 5 bases and 3 bases, in that order; junction bases with no gene match: 4. CDR3: CASSPRTSYNEQFF. The CDR3 DNA reads as TGTGCCAGCAGCCCACGGACTAGCTACAATGAGCAGTTCTTC.